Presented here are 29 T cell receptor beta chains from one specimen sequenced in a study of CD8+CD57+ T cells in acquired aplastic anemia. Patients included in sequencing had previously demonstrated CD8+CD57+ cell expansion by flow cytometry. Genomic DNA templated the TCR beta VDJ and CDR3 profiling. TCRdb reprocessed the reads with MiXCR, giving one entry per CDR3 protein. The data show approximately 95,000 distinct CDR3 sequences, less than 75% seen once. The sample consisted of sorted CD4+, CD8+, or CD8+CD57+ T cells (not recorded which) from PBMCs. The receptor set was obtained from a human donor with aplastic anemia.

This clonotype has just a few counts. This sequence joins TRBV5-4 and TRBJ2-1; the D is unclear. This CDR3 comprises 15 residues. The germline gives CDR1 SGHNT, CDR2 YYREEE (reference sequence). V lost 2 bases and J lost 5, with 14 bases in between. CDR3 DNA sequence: TGTGCCAGCAGCTTATTGGCGGCATCTAACAATGAGCAGTTCTTC. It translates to CASSLLAASNNEQFF.

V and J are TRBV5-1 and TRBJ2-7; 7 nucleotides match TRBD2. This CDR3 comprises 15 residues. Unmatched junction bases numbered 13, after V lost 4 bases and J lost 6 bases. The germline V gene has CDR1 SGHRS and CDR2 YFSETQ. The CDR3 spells CASSPFAGRIGEQYF. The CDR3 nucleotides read TGCGCCAGCAGCCCTTTTGCCGGGAGGATAGGCGAGCAGTACTTC. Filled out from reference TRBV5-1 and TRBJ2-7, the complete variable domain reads KAGVTQTPRYLIKTRGQQVTLSCSPISGHRSVSWYQQTPGQGLQFLFEYFSETQRNKGNFPGRFSGRQFSNSRSEMNVSTLELGDSALYLCASSPFAGRIGEQYFGPGTRLTVT.

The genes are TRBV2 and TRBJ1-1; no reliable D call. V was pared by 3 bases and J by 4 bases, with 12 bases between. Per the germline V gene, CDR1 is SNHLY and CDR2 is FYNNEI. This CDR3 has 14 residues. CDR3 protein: CASSEGPVGTEAFF. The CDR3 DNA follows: TGTGCCAGCAGTGAGGGTCCGGTGGGCACTGAAGCTTTCTTT.

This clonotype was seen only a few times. In DNA form, the CDR3 reads TGTGCCAGCAGCTCCCCACCGAGGGGTTCCTACGAGCAGTACTTC. Protein: CASSSPPRGSYEQYF. The gene calls are TRBV7-8 and TRBJ2-7; D assignment may be TRBD1 or TRBD2 (5 bases each). V was trimmed by 4 bases and J by 1 base, leaving 14 bases between them. CDR3 length: 15 residues. The germline CDR1 and CDR2 sequences are SGHVS and FQNEAQ.

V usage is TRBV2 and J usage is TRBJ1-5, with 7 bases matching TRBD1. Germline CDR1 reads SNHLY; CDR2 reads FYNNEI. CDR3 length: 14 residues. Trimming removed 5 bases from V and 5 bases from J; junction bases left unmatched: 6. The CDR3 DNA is TGTGCCAGCAGTTCCGGGACAGAATATCAGCCCCAGCATTTT. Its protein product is CASSSGTEYQPQHF. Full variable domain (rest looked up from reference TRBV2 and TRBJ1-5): EPEVTQTPSHQVTQMGQEVILRCVPISNHLYFYWYRQILGQKVEFLVSFYNNEISEKSEIFDDQFSVERPDGSNFTLKIRSTKLEDSAMYFCASSSGTEYQPQHFGDGTRLSIL.

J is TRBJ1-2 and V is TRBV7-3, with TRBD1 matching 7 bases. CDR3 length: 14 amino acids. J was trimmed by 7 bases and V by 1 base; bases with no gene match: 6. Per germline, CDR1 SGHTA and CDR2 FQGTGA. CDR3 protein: CASSLIRQGRGYTF. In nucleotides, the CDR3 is TGTGCCAGCAGCTTAATCAGACAGGGTCGTGGCTACACCTTC.

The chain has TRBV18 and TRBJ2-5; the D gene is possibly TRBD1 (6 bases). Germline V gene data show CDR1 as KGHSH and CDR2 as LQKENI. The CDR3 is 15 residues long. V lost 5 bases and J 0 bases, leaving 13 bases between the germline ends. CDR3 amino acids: CASSGQGTNQETQYF. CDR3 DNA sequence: TGTGCCAGCTCAGGTCAGGGGACAAACCAAGAGACCCAGTACTTC.

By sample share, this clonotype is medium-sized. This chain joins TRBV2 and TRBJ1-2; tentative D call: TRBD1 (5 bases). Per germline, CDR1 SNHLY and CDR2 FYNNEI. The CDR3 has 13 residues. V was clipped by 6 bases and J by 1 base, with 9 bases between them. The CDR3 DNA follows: TGTGCCAGCAGCCCGGGACTTAACTATGGCTACACCTTC. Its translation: CASSPGLNYGYTF.

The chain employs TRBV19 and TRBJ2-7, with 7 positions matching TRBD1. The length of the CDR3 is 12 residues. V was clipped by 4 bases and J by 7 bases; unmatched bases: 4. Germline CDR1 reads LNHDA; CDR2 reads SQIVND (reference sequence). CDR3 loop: CASSTGGVEQYF. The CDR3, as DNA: TGTGCCAGTAGTACAGGGGGAGTGGAGCAGTACTTC. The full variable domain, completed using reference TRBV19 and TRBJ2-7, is DGGITQSPKYLFRKEGQNVTLSCEQNLNHDAMYWYRQDPGQGLRLIYYSQIVNDFQKGDIAEGYSVSREKKESFPLTVTSAQKNPTAFYLCASSTGGVEQYFGPGTRLTVT.

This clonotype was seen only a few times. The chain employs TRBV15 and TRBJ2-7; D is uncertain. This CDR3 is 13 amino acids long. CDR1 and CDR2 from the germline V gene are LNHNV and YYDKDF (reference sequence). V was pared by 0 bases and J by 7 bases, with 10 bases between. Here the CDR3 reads CATSREPQGEQYF. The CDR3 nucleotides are TGTGCCACCAGCAGAGAGCCCCAAGGGGAGCAGTACTTC.

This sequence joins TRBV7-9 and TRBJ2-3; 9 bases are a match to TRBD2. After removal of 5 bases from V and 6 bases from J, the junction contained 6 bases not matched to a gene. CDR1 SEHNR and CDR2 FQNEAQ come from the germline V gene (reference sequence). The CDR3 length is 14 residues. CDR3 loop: CASSARTSADTQYF. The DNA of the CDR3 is TGTGCCAGCAGCGCCAGGACTAGCGCCGATACGCAGTATTTT. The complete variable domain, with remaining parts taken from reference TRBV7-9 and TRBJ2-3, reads DTGVSQNPRHKITKRGQNVTFRCDPISEHNRLYWYRQTLGQGPEFLTYFQNEAQLEKSRLLSDRFSAERPKGSFSTLEIQRTEQGDSAMYLCASSARTSADTQYFGPGTRLTVL.

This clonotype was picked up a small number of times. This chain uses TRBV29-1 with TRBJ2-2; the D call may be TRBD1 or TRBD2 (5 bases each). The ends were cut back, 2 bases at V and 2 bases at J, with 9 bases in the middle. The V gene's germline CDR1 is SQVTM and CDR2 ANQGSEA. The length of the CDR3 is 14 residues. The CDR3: CSVEPGLNTGELFF. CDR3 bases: TGCAGCGTTGAACCGGGGCTTAACACCGGGGAGCTGTTTTTT.

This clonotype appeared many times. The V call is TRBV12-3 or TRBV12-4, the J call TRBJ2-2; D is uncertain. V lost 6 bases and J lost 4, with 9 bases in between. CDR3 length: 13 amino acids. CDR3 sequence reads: CASSNEATGELFF. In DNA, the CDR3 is TGTGCCAGCAGCAATGAAGCCACCGGGGAGCTGTTTTTT.

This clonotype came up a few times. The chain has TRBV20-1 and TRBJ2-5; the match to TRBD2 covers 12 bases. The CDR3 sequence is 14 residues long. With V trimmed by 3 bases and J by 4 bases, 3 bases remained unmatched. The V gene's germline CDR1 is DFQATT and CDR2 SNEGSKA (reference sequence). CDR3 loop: CSARTSGGGETQYF. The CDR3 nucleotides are TGCAGTGCTAGGACTAGCGGGGGTGGAGAGACCCAGTACTTC.

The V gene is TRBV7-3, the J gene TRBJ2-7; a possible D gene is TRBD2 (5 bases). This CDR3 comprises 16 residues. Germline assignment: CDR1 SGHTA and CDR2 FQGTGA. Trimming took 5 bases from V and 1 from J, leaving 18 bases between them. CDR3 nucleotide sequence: TGTGCCAGCAGCCCGTCCTCCGGGATCGCATCCTACGAGCAGTACTTC. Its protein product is CASSPSSGIASYEQYF. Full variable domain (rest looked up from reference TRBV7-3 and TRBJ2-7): GAGVSQTPSNKVTEKGKYVELRCDPISGHTALYWYRQSLGQGPEFLIYFQGTGAADDSGLPNDRFFAVRPEGSVSTLKIQRTERGDSAVYLCASSPSSGIASYEQYFGPGTRLTVT.

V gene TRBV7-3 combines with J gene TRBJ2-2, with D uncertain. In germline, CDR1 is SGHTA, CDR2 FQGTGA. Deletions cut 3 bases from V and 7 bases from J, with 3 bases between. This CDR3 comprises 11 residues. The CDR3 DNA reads TGTGCCAGCAGCTTCGGCGGGGAGCTGTTTTTT. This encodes CASSFGGELFF.

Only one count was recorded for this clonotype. The CDR3 DNA reads TGTGCCACCAGTGACGGAAAAGGGACTACCACAGATACGCAGTATTTT. Translation gives CATSDGKGTTTDTQYF. The V and J genes are TRBV24-1 and TRBJ2-3, with TRBD2 identical over 7 bases. The trim removed 4 bases at V and 2 bases at J, leaving 8 bases unmatched. Germline CDR1 KGHDR, CDR2 SFDVKD. The CDR3 is made up of 16 amino acids.

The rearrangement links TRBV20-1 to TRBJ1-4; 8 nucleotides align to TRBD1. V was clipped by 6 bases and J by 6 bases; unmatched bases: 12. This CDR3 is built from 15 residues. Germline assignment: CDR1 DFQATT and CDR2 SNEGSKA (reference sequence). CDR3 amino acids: CSACRIGTGDEKLFF. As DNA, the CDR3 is TGCAGTGCGTGTCGAATCGGGACAGGTGATGAAAAACTGTTTTTT.

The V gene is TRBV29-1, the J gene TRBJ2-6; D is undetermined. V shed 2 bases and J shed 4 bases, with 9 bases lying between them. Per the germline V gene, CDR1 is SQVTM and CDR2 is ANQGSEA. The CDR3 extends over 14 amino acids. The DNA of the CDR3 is TGCAGCGTTGAAATATCCCCCGGGGCCAACGTCCTGACTTTC. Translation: CSVEISPGANVLTF.

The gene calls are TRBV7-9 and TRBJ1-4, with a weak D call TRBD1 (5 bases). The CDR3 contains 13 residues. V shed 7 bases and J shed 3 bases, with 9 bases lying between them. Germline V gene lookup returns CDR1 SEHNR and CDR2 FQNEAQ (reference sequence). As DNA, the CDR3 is TGTGCCAGCAACGGACAACCTAATGAAAAACTGTTTTTT. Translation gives CASNGQPNEKLFF.

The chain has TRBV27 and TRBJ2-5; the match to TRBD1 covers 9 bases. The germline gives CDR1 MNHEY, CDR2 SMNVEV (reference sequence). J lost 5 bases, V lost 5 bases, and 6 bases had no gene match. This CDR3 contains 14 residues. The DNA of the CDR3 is TGTGCCAGCAGTCGGGACAGGGCGTGGGAGACCCAGTACTTC. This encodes CASSRDRAWETQYF.

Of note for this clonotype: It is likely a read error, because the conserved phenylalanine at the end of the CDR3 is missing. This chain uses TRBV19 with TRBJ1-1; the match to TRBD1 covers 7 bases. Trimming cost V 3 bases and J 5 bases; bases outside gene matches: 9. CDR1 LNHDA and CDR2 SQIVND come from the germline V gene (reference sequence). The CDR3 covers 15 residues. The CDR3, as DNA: TGTGCCAGTAGTATCGACAGGGTTCTGAGGACTGAAGCTTTCTCT. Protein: CASSIDRVLRTEAFS.

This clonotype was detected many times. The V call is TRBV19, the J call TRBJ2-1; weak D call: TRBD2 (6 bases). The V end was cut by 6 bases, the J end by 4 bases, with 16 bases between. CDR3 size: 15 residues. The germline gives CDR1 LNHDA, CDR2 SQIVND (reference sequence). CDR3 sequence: CASRVQAEGYNEQFF. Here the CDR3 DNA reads TGTGCCAGTAGGGTCCAAGCGGAGGGGTACAATGAGCAGTTCTTC.

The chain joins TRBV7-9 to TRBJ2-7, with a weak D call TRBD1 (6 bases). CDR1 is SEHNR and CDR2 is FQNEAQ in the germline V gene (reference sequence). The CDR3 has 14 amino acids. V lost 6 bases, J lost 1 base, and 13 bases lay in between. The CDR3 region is CASSLGGQSYEQYF. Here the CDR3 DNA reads TGTGCCAGCAGTCTAGGGGGACAATCCTACGAGCAGTACTTC.

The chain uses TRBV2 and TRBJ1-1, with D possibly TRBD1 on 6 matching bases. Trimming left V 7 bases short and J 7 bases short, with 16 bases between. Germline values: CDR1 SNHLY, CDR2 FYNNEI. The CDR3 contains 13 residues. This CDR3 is CASIKQGGGEAFF. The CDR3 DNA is TGTGCCAGCATAAAACAGGGAGGGGGTGAAGCTTTCTTT.

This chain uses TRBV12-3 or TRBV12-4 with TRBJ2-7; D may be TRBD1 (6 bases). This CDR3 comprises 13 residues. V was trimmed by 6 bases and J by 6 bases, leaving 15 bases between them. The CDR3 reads CASSPGHVAEQYF. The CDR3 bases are TGTGCCAGCAGCCCGGGACATGTTGCCGAGCAGTACTTC.

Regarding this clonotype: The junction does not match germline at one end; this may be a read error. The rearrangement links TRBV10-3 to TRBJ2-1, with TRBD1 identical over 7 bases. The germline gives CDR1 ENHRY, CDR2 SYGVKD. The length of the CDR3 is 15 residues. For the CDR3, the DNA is TGTGCCAGCAGTGACTCAGGGGGCTCCTACAATGAGCAGTTCTTC. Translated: CASSDSGGSYNEQFF.

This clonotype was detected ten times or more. CDR3 bases: TGTGCCAGCAGCTTGGTCGGGACTAGGCCCACAGATACGCAGTATTTT. It translates to CASSLVGTRPTDTQYF. The chain combines TRBV5-5 with TRBJ2-3; the match to TRBD2 covers 8 bases. The CDR3 is 16 residues long. The germline V gene encodes CDR1 SGHKS and CDR2 YYEKEE (reference sequence). The junction had 5 bases not matched to a gene; V was cut back by 0 bases and J by 2 bases.

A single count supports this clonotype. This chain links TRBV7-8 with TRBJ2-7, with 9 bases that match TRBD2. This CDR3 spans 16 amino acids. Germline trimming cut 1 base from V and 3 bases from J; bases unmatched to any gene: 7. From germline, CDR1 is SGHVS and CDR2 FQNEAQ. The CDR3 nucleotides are TGTGCCAGCAGCTTAGACTCTAGCGGGAAGTACTACGAGCAGTACTTC. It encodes CASSLDSSGKYYEQYF.